The T cell receptor (beta chain) described here comes from a study of cytomegalovirus exposure and HLA in healthy donors. V lost 0 bases and J lost 2, with 13 bases in between. Germline V gene lookup returns CDR1 SEHNR and CDR2 FQNEAQ (reference sequence). This CDR3 region has 17 residues. Libraries were prepared by immunoSEQ multiplex PCR; TCRdb keeps only in-frame clonotypes and omits some of them. Among about 73,000 clones listed, about 93% were seen once. Sequences were obtained from PBMCs. This sequence joins TRBV7-9 and TRBJ1-4, with D possibly matching TRBD1 (6 bases). The TCR was taken from a woman aged 18-29 years in good health and CMV-seropositive. The CDR3 DNA is TGTGCCAGCAGCTTAGCCGGCAGGGGATCTACTAATGAAAAACTGTTTTTT. Its protein is CASSLAGRGSTNEKLFF.